This passage covers 20 T cell receptor beta chains from one sample sequenced in a study of T-cell memory formation after mild COVID-19 (dated by TCRdb to 2020 to 2023). Library construction relied on 5' RACE. Sequencing was carried out with an Illumina NovaSeq 6000. Using fastp at Q25 and MiXCR, TCRdb reprocessed the public reads and kept productive beta chains. All rows with the same CDR3 protein become a single entry with the most common DNA and genes. Here the sample has around 530,000 distinct CDR3 sequences; roughly 20% occur a single time. Jointly, the top ten make up about 8.7% of the sample. Sequencing used PBMCs or a T cell subset sorted from them (not recorded which). These receptor sequences come from an adult woman who had mild COVID-19 (a few samples of this study predate the infection). The sample titles of this study are shuffled in the database, so cell type and time point are left out; the donor was told from shared clones.

The chain is built from TRBV20-1 and TRBJ2-7; no clear D gene. The CDR3 extends over 14 amino acids. Germline V gene sequence: CDR1 DFQATT, CDR2 SNEGSKA (reference sequence). V dropped 6 bases and J dropped 3 bases, with 18 bases sitting between them. The CDR3 DNA reads as TGCAGTGCCACCCCCTCTGGGCAGATCTACGAGCAGTACTTC. Residues: CSATPSGQIYEQYF.

This clonotype was observed at least ten times. The rearrangement joins TRBV18 to TRBJ2-3; 12 bases line up with TRBD2. The V gene end was trimmed by 3 bases and the J gene end by 14 bases; junction bases not matched to a gene: 18. This CDR3 spans 17 amino acids. Germline V gives CDR1 KGHSH, CDR2 LQKENI. In DNA form, the CDR3 reads TGTGCCAGCTCACCTTCGACTAGCGGGAGACAGACCTTTAGGGGGTATTTT. As protein: CASSPSTSGRQTFRGYF.

This clonotype has a handful of counts. The J gene is TRBJ1-1, the V gene TRBV19; D is undetermined. The CDR3 totals 11 residues. Germline V gene sequence: CDR1 LNHDA, CDR2 SQIVND (reference sequence). V dropped 8 bases and J dropped 8 bases, with 12 bases sitting between them. This CDR3 is CASGETLEAFF. CDR3 DNA: TGTGCCAGTGGTGAAACACTGGAAGCTTTCTTT.

This chain joins TRBV27 and TRBJ1-1, with TRBD1 as a possible D gene (6 bases). The CDR3 totals 14 residues. V lost 5 bases and J 2 bases, leaving 12 bases between the germline ends. The germline V gene encodes CDR1 MNHEY and CDR2 SMNVEV (reference sequence). The CDR3 DNA follows: TGTGCCAGCAGTCCAAGACAGGTTAACACTGAAGCTTTCTTT. Its protein is CASSPRQVNTEAFF.

The table lists this clonotype with a few counts. The CDR3 region has the DNA TGTGCCAGCAGTTACTCGTTCGAGCAGTACTTC. Its protein is CASSYSFEQYF. The chain has TRBV6-6 and TRBJ2-7, with no clear D. The CDR3 extends over 11 amino acids. V was trimmed by 0 bases and J by 6 bases, leaving 3 bases between them. CDR1 is MNHNY and CDR2 is SVGAGI in the germline V gene (reference sequence).

J is TRBJ1-1 and V is TRBV6-1; D ambiguous. The V gene lost 5 bases and the J gene lost 5 bases, with 12 bases spanning the gap. Germline values: CDR1 MNHNS, CDR2 SASEGT. This CDR3 comprises 13 residues. In DNA form, the CDR3 reads TGTGCCAGCAGTCAGATCTTTCCAACTGAAGCTTTCTTT. Residues: CASSQIFPTEAFF.

This clonotype was counted a few times. The V gene is TRBV6-2 or TRBV6-3, the J gene TRBJ1-5; D call uncertain. The CDR3 has 16 residues. Germline CDR1 and CDR2: MNHEY and SVGEGT. V was trimmed by 8 bases and J by 8 bases, leaving 25 bases between them. CDR3 residues: CASAPEPGYRVEPQHF. The CDR3 bases are TGTGCCAGCGCTCCCGAGCCAGGTTACCGAGTGGAGCCCCAGCATTTT.

This chain joins TRBV4-1 and TRBJ1-4; D remains ambiguous. The CDR3 is made up of 18 amino acids. The V gene's germline CDR1 is MGHRA and CDR2 YSYEKL. Between the trimmed V and J ends, which lost 0 bases and 0 bases, there was a span of 14 bases. CDR3 in amino acids: CASSQEGQQVATNEKLFF. The CDR3 DNA is TGCGCCAGCAGCCAAGAAGGGCAGCAGGTCGCAACTAATGAAAAACTGTTTTTT.

This clonotype showed up many times. The rearrangement uses TRBV24-1 and TRBJ2-1, with 10 bases aligning to TRBD1. There are 17 residues in the CDR3. Trimming cost V 5 bases and J 5 bases; bases outside gene matches: 11. Per the germline V gene, CDR1 is KGHDR and CDR2 is SFDVKD. In DNA, the CDR3 is TGTGCCACCAGTGGTAGGACAGGGGGTAGAAAGGACAATGAGCAGTTCTTC. Amino acid sequence: CATSGRTGGRKDNEQFF.

This clonotype occurred many times. The rearrangement links TRBV7-2 to TRBJ2-1, with 10 positions matching TRBD2. After removal of 7 bases from V and 6 bases from J, the junction contained 9 bases not matched to a gene. This CDR3 has 15 residues. CDR1 and CDR2 (germline): SGHTA, FQGNSA. The CDR3 reads CASNAGTSAINEQFF. The DNA for the CDR3 is TGTGCCAGCAACGCGGGGACTAGCGCGATCAATGAGCAGTTCTTC.

This clonotype turned up a few times. This sequence joins TRBV20-1 and TRBJ2-2, with TRBD2 matching over 8 bases. The CDR3 runs 14 residues. The germline CDR1 and CDR2 sequences are DFQATT and SNEGSKA (reference sequence). With V trimmed by 6 bases and J by 6 bases, 9 bases remained unmatched. The CDR3 region has the DNA TGCAGTGCGTCGGGACTAGATTTCTCCGGGGAGCTGTTTTTT. It is translated as CSASGLDFSGELFF.

This clonotype has only a few counts. The CDR3 loop reads CAISESLFTGELFF. The CDR3 nucleotides read TGTGCCATCAGTGAGTCCTTATTCACCGGGGAGCTGTTTTTT. The chain employs TRBV10-3 and TRBJ2-2; D gene ambiguous. The germline gives CDR1 ENHRY, CDR2 SYGVKD. The CDR3 covers 14 residues. V was pared by 0 bases and J by 4 bases, with 6 bases between.

V and J are TRBV4-3 and TRBJ2-3; TRBD2 aligns across 9 bases. The trim removed 0 bases at V and 2 bases at J, leaving 6 bases unmatched. The CDR3 length is 17 residues. Germline lookup yields CDR1 LGHNA and CDR2 YSLEER. CDR3 region: CASSQDTLAGITDTQYF. The CDR3 nucleotides are TGCGCCAGCAGCCAAGATACCCTAGCGGGGATCACAGATACGCAGTATTTT.

This clonotype was found a few times. The chain combines TRBV15 with TRBJ2-3; D is possibly TRBD1 (6 bases). Germline CDR1 and CDR2: LNHNV and YYDKDF (reference sequence). V lost 4 bases and J lost 10, with 21 bases in between. The CDR3 is 15 residues long. DNA of the CDR3: TGTGCCACCAGCAAACTCCGAGGTTTGGGGGCTGCGCAGTATTTT. Translated: CATSKLRGLGAAQYF.

The gene calls are TRBV3-1 and TRBJ1-6; weak D call: TRBD1 (5 bases). Germline V lookup: CDR1 LGHDT, CDR2 YNNKEL (reference sequence). V gave up 0 bases and J gave up 5 bases, with 17 bases separating them. This CDR3 comprises 18 residues. Written as DNA, the CDR3 is TGTGCCAGCAGCCAAGATCATCTAGGGGCGTTTAATAATTCACCCCTCCACTTT. Translation: CASSQDHLGAFNNSPLHF.

This clonotype was observed a handful of times. The CDR3 bases are TGTGCCAGCAGCGTAGACGGCTTTGGAGAGAAGATTGCTTTCTTT. Residues: CASSVDGFGEKIAFF. The chain employs TRBV9 and TRBJ1-1; D unresolved. The V end was cut by 0 bases, the J end by 11 bases, with 20 bases between. CDR3 length equals 15 residues. The germline V gene encodes CDR1 SGDLS and CDR2 YYNGEE.

This chain uses TRBV5-1 with TRBJ2-1, with 8 bases matching TRBD2. Germline V gene data show CDR1 as SGHRS and CDR2 as YFSETQ. The trim removed 0 bases at V and 7 bases at J, leaving 3 bases unmatched. The CDR3 has 14 residues. The DNA for the CDR3 is TGCGCCAGCAGCTTGGTCGGGAGGGCTAATGAGCAGTTCTTC. Its protein product is CASSLVGRANEQFF.

This clonotype was counted a few times. The chain has TRBV5-1 and TRBJ1-6; perhaps TRBD1 as D (5 bases). This CDR3 is built from 14 residues. In germline, CDR1 is SGHRS, CDR2 YFSETQ. Trimming took off 3 bases at V and 7 bases at J, with 11 bases between the two ends. The CDR3 loop is CASSSQRGNSPLHF. CDR3 in DNA: TGCGCCAGCAGCTCTCAGAGGGGCAATTCACCCCTCCACTTT.

This clonotype was counted only a few times. The V and J genes are TRBV5-1 and TRBJ1-5; 8 nucleotides agree with TRBD1. The CDR3 sequence is 14 residues long. Per the germline V gene, CDR1 is SGHRS and CDR2 is YFSETQ. With 5 bases clipped from V and 5 bases from J, the junction kept 6 bases outside the gene matches. CDR3 residues: CASRQGGLDQPQHF. The CDR3 DNA reads TGCGCCAGCAGACAGGGGGGTTTGGATCAGCCCCAGCATTTT.

The chain combines TRBV12-3 or TRBV12-4 with TRBJ2-2; weak D call: TRBD2 (6 bases). The V end was cut by 3 bases, the J end by 2 bases, with 10 bases between. The CDR3 sequence is 15 residues long. The CDR3 DNA follows: TGTGCCAGCAGTTTCCGGGAGTTAAACACCGGGGAGCTGTTTTTT. The encoded protein is CASSFRELNTGELFF.